In its sample, the clone carrying this TCR beta chain ranks as medium-sized. Its antigen is not known. The beta constant-region primer was an equimolar mix of two oligonucleotides covering TRBC1 and TRBC2. TCRdb used MiXCR to reprocess the UMI-ligation and nested PCR reads, holding one entry per CDR3 protein. This table has about 35,000 distinct CDR3 sequences, 13% appearing once. This specimen comes from a study of naive and memory T cell subsets. Overall study findings and caveats: Each distinct alpha or beta sequence counts as one clonotype.

V shed 5 bases and J shed 8 bases, with 10 bases lying between them. The V gene's germline CDR1 is MGHDK and CDR2 SYGVNS. This CDR3 region has 13 residues. EMRA cells were CD45RA+CD27-, and effector memory cells CD45RA-CD27-. This clonotype was obtained from a human donor in good health. J is TRBJ2-6 and V is TRBV25-1, with unresolved D. The sequenced sample was effector memory CD4+ T cells from blood. Subset meaning: effector memory, CD45RA- CD27-. CDR3 amino acids: CASSFQGPNVLTF. The CDR3 DNA sequence: TGTGCCAGCAGTTTTCAAGGGCCCAACGTCCTGACTTTC.